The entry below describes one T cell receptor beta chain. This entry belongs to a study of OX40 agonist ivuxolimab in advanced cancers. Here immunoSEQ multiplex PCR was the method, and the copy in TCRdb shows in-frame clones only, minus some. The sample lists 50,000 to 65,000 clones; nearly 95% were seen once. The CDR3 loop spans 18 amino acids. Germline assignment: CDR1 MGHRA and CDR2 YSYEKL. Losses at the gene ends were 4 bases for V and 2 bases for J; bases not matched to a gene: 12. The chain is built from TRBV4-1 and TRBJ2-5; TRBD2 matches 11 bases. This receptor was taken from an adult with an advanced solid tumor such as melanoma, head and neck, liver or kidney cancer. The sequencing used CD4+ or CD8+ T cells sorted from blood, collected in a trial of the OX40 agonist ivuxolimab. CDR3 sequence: CASSRRGLGLADQETQYF. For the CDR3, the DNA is TGCGCCAGCAGCCGGAGAGGGCTGGGACTAGCGGATCAAGAGACCCAGTACTTC.